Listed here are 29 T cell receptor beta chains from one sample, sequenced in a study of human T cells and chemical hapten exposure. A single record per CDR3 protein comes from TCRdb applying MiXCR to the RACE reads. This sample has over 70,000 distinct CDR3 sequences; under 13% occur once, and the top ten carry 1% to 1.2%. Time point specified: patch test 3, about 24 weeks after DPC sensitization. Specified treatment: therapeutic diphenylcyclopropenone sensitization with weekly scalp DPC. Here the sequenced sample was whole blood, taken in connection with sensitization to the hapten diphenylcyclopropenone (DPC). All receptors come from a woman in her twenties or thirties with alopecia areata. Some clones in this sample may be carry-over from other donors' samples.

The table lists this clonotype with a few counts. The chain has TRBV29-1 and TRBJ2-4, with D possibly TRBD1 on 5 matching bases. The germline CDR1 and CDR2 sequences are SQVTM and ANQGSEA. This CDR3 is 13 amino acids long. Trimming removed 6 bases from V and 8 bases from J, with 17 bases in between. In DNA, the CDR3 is TGCAGCGTAAGGGGCAGACAAAGGGACATTCAGTACTTC. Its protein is CSVRGRQRDIQYF.

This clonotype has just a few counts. The CDR3 here is CAWSGPGPTRGQYF. In DNA, the CDR3 is TGTGCCTGGAGTGGCCCGGGACCGACTAGGGGCCAGTACTTC. This chain connects TRBV30 to TRBJ2-5; tentatively, D is TRBD2 (6 bases). The germline V gene encodes CDR1 GTSNPN and CDR2 SVGIG (reference sequence). Trimming removed 1 base from V and 10 bases from J, with 19 bases in between. This CDR3 spans 14 amino acids. Filled out from reference TRBV30 and TRBJ2-5, the complete variable domain reads SQTIHQWPATLVQPVGSPLSLECTVEGTSNPNLYWYRQAAGRGLQLLFYSVGIGQISSEVPQNLSASRPQDRQFILSSKKLLLSDSGFYLCAWSGPGPTRGQYFGPGTRLLVL.

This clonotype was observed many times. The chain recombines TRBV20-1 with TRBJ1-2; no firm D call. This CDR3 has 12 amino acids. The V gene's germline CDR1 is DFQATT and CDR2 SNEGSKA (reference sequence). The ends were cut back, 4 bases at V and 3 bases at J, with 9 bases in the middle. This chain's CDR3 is CSATDGDYGYTF. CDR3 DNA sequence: TGCAGTGCTACGGACGGAGACTATGGCTACACCTTC.

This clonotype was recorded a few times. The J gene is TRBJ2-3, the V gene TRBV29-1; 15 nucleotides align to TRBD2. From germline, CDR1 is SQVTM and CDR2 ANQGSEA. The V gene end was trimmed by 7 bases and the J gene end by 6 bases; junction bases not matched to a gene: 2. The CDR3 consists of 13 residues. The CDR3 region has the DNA TGCAGCGAGGGGACTAGCGGGAGGGATACGCAGTATTTT. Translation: CSEGTSGRDTQYF.

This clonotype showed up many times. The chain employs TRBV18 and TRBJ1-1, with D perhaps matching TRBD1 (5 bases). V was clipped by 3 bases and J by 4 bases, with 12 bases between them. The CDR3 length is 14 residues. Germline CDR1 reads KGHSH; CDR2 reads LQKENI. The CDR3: CASSPGSGGTEAFF. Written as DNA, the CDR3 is TGTGCCAGCTCACCGGGATCGGGGGGCACTGAAGCTTTCTTT.

The CDR3 here is CSAREGYRVEQYF. CDR3 DNA sequence: TGCAGTGCTCGGGAAGGGTACCGCGTCGAGCAGTACTTC. V and J are TRBV20-1 and TRBJ2-7; a weak D match, TRBD2 (5 bases). The germline V gene has CDR1 DFQATT and CDR2 SNEGSKA (reference sequence). V lost 5 bases and J 6 bases, leaving 17 bases between the germline ends. The CDR3 contains 13 residues.

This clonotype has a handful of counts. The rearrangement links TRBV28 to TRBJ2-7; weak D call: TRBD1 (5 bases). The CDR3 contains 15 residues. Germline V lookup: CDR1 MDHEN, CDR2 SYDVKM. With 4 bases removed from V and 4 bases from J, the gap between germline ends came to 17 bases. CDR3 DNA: TGTGCCAGCAGTTCTGGGATGGGGCCACCTTACGAGCAGTACGTC. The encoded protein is CASSSGMGPPYEQYV.

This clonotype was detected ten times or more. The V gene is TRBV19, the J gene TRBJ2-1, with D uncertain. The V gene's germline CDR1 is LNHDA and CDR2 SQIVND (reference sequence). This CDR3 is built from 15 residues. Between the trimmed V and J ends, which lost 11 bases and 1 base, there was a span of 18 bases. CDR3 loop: CASAPSAESYNEQFF. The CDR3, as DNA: TGTGCCTCGGCCCCATCGGCGGAGTCCTACAATGAGCAGTTCTTC.

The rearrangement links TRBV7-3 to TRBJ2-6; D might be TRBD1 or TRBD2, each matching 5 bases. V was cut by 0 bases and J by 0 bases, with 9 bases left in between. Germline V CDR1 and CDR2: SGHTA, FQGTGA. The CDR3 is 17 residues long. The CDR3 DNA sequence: TGTGCCAGCAGCTTAACGGGGGAGACCTCTGGGGCCAACGTCCTGACTTTC. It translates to CASSLTGETSGANVLTF. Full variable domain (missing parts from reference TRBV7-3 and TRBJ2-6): GAGVSQTPSNKVTEKGKYVELRCDPISGHTALYWYRQSLGQGPEFLIYFQGTGAADDSGLPNDRFFAVRPEGSVSTLKIQRTERGDSAVYLCASSLTGETSGANVLTFGAGSRLTVL.

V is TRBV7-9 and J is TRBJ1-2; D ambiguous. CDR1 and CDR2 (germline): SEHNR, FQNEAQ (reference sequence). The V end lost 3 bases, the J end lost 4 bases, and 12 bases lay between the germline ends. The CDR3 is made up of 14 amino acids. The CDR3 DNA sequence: TGTGCCAGCAGCTTGAACATACAAACCTATGGCTACACCTTC. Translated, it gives CASSLNIQTYGYTF.

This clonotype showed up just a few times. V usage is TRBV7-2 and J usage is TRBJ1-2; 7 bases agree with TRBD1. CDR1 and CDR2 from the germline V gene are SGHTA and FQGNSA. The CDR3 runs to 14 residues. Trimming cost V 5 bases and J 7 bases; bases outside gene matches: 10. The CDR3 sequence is CASSQSVDRPGYTF. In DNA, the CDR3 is TGTGCCAGCAGCCAATCTGTGGACAGGCCTGGCTACACCTTC.

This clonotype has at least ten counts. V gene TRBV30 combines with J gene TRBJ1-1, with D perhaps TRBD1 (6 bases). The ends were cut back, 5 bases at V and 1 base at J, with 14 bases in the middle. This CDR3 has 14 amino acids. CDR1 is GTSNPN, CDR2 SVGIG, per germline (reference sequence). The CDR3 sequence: CAWVSQGWNTEAFF. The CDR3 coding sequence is TGTGCCTGGGTATCACAGGGATGGAACACTGAAGCTTTCTTT.

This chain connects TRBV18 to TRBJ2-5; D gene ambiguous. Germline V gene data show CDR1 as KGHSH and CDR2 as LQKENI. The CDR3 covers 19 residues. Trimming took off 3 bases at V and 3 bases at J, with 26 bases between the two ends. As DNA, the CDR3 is TGTGCCAGCTCACCCTTTCGCCTTAAGGAAAATCTACTAAAAGAGACCCAGTACTTC. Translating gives CASSPFRLKENLLKETQYF.

In DNA, the CDR3 is TGCGCCAGCAGCCTTCGAGGGGCCATCTCTGGAAACACCATATATTTT. The encoded protein is CASSLRGAISGNTIYF. V gene TRBV4-1 combines with J gene TRBJ1-3; maybe TRBD1 (5 bases). V lost 4 bases and J lost 0, with 13 bases in between. The CDR3 has 16 amino acids. Per the germline V gene, CDR1 is MGHRA and CDR2 is YSYEKL.

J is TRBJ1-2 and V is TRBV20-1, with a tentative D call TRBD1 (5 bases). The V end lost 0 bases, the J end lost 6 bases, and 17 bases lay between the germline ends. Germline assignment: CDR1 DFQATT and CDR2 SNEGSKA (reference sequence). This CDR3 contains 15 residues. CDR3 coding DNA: TGCAGTGCTAGAGATCCTGAGACTGGGGCTCATGGCTACACCTTC. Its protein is CSARDPETGAHGYTF.

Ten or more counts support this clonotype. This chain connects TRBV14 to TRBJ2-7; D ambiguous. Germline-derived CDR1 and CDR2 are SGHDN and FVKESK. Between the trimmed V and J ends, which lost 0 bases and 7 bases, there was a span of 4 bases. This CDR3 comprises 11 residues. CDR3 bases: TGTGCCAGCAGCCAAGAGTTTGAGCAGTACTTC. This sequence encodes CASSQEFEQYF. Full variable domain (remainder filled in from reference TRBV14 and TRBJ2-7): EAGVTQFPSHSVIEKGQTVTLRCDPISGHDNLYWYRRVMGKEIKFLLHFVKESKQDESGMPNNRFLAERTGGTYSTLKVQPAELEDSGVYFCASSQEFEQYFGPGTRLTVT.

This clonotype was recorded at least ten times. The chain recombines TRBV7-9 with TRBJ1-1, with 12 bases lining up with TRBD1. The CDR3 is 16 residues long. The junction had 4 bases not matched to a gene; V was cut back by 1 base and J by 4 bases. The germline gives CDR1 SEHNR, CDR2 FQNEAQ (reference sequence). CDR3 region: CASSLGGTGGGTEAFF. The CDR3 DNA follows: TGTGCCAGCAGCTTAGGAGGGACAGGGGGCGGCACTGAAGCTTTCTTT.

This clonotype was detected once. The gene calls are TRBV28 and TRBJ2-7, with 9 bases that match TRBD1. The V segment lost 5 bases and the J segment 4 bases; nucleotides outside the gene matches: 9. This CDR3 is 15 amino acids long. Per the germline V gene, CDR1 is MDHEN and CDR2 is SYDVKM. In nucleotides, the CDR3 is TGTGCCAGCAGTACCCCCGGGACAGGGTTGTACGAGCAGTACGTC. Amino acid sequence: CASSTPGTGLYEQYV.

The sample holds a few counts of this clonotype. The CDR3 nucleotides read TGTGCCAGCAGCGTAGGCGGGTACTCCTACGAGCAGTACTTC. This sequence encodes CASSVGGYSYEQYF. The chain recombines TRBV9 with TRBJ2-7, with D perhaps matching TRBD2 (5 bases). Trimming took off 0 bases at V and 0 bases at J, with 7 bases between the two ends. This CDR3 has 14 residues. CDR1 and CDR2 (germline): SGDLS, YYNGEE.

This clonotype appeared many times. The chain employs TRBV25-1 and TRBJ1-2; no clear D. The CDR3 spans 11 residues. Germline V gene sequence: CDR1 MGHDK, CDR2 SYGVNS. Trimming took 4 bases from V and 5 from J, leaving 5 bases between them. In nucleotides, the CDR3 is TGTGCCAGCAGTGGCATATATGGCTACACCTTC. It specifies CASSGIYGYTF.

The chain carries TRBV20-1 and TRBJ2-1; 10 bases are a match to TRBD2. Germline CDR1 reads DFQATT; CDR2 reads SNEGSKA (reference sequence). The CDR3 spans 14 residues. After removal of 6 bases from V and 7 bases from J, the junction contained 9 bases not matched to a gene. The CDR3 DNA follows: TGCAGTGCGGTAGCGGGGGGATCGAAAAATGAGCAGTTCTTC. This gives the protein CSAVAGGSKNEQFF.

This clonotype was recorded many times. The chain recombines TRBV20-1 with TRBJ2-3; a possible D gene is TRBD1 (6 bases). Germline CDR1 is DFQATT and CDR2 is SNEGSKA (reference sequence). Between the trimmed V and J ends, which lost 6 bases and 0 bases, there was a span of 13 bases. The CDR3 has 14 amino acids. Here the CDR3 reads CSAQGHRSTDTQYF. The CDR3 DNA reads TGCAGTGCCCAGGGACACCGTAGCACAGATACGCAGTATTTT.

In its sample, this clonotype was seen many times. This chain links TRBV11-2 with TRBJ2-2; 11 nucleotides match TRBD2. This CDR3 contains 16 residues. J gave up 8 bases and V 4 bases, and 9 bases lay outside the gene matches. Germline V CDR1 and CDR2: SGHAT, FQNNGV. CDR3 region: CASSSPIAGGPGELFF. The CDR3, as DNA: TGTGCCAGCAGCTCACCTATAGCGGGGGGGCCAGGGGAGCTGTTTTTT.

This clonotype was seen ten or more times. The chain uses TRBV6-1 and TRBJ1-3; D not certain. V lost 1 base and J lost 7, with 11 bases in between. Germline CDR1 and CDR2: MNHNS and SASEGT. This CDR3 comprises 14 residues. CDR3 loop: CASSEGYRGNTIYF. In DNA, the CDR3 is TGTGCCAGCAGTGAAGGTTATCGCGGGAACACCATATATTTT.

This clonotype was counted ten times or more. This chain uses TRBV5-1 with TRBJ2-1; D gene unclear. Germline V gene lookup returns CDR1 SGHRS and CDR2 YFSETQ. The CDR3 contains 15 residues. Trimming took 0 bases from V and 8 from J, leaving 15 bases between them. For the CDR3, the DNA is TGCGCCAGCAGCTTGGGGATGGGCCTTAGGCATGAGCAGTTCTTC. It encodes CASSLGMGLRHEQFF.

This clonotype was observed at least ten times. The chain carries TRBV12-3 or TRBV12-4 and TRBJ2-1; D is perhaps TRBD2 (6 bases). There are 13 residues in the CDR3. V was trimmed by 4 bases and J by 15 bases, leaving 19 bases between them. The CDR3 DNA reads TGTGCCAGCAGTTCCACCCCCTCCTACGGGGGGTTCTTC. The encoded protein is CASSSTPSYGGFF.

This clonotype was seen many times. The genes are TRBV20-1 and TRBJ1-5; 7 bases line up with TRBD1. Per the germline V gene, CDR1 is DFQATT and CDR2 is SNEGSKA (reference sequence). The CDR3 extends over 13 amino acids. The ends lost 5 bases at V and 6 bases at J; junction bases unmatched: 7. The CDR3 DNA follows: TGCAGTGCTGATAGGGGGCTAGGTCAGCCCCAGCATTTT. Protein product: CSADRGLGQPQHF.

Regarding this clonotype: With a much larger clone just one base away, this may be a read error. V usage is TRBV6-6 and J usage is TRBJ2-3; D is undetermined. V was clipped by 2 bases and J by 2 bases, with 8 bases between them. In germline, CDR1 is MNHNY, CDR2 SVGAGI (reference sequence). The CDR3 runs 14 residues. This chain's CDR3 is CASSYPSHTDTQYF. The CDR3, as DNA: TGTGCCAGCAGTTACCCGTCCCACACAGATACGCAGTATTTT.

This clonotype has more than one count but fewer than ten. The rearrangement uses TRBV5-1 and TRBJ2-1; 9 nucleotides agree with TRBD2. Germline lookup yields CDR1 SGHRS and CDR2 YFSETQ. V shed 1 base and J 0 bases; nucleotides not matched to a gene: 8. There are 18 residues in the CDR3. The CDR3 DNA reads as TGCGCCAGCAGCTTGAAGGGACTAGCTGGGAGCTCCTACAATGAGCAGTTCTTC. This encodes CASSLKGLAGSSYNEQFF. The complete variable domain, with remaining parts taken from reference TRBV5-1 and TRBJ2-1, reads KAGVTQTPRYLIKTRGQQVTLSCSPISGHRSVSWYQQTPGQGLQFLFEYFSETQRNKGNFPGRFSGRQFSNSRSEMNVSTLELGDSALYLCASSLKGLAGSSYNEQFFGPGTRLTVL.